The 3 T cell receptor beta chains below all came from one sample that was sequenced in a study of T cells after yellow fever vaccination. Via MiXCR, TCRdb re-called the 5' RACE reads, giving one row per CDR3 protein. The data show approximately 330,000 distinct CDR3 sequences, with 12% seen just once and 2.5% to 3.5% held by the top ten. The sample here was CD4+ T cells sorted from PBMCs, taken 15 days after the yellow fever booster vaccination. These receptor sequences come from a man aged 18 to 29 who received the YFV17D yellow fever vaccine.

This clonotype was seen a handful of times. The chain carries TRBV4-3 and TRBJ1-4; D might be TRBD1 (5 bases). V was cut by 1 base and J by 10 bases, with 13 bases left in between. The CDR3 has 14 amino acids. CDR1 and CDR2 (germline): LGHNA, YSLEER. The DNA for the CDR3 is TGCGCCAGCAGCCAAGCAGGGCGAGAAGGAAAACTGTTTTTT. As protein: CASSQAGREGKLFF.

The chain combines TRBV4-2 with TRBJ1-6; 8 positions match TRBD1. Unmatched junction bases numbered 6, after V lost 0 bases and J lost 5 bases. The CDR3 has 17 amino acids. Germline CDR1 LGHNA, CDR2 YNFKEQ. The CDR3 DNA sequence: TGTGCCAGCAGCCAAGAATGGCAGGGGGCGGATAATTCACCCCTCCACTTT. Amino acid sequence: CASSQEWQGADNSPLHF.

The genes are TRBV7-2 and TRBJ2-7; perhaps TRBD2 as D (6 bases). This CDR3 is built from 15 residues. CDR1 SGHTA and CDR2 FQGNSA come from the germline V gene. V was trimmed by 5 bases and J by 0 bases, leaving 14 bases between them. CDR3 bases: TGTGCCAGCAGCCCCCGTTTCGGGAGCTCCTACGAGCAGTACTTC. It is translated as CASSPRFGSSYEQYF. Variable domain in full (rest from reference TRBV7-2 and TRBJ2-7): GAGVSQSPSNKVTEKGKDVELRCDPISGHTALYWYRQSLGQGLEFLIYFQGNSAPDKSGLPSDRFSAERTGGSVSTLTIQRTQQEDSAVYLCASSPRFGSSYEQYFGPGTRLTVT.